This T cell receptor (beta chain) comes out of a study of T cells in Graves' hyperthyroidism and ophthalmopathy. Germline lookup yields CDR1 MNHEY and CDR2 SMNVEV (reference sequence). This CDR3 comprises 20 residues. Trimming took off 5 bases at V and 0 bases at J, with 23 bases between the two ends. Calling Graves' hyperthyroidism stable meant ophthalmopathy did not progress within 18 months. Diagnoses were established using clinical symptoms, serum thyroxine and TRAb, thyroid ultrasound and orbital computed tomography. Template material for amplifying TCR beta CDR3 regions consisted of RNA transcripts. During a first-round RT-PCR of the TCR CDR3, the HTBI primer set was used. TCRdb reprocessed the multiplex PCR reads via MiXCR and lists one record per CDR3 protein. The top ten hold approximately 18% of the sample, which has under 700,000 distinct CDR3 sequences, over 15% seen once. This clonotype appeared a few times.

V gene TRBV27 combines with J gene TRBJ2-6, with D uncertain. What was sequenced was blood. The clonotype comes from a woman aged 18-30 years with Graves' hyperthyroidism. Here the CDR3 reads CASSPRLFAGGSSGANVLTF. CDR3 nucleotide sequence: TGTGCCAGCAGTCCCAGGTTATTTGCCGGCGGAAGCTCTGGGGCCAACGTCCTGACTTTC. Full variable domain (remainder filled in from reference TRBV27 and TRBJ2-6): EAQVTQNPRYLITVTGKKLTVTCSQNMNHEYMSWYRQDPGLGLRQIYYSMNVEVTDKGDVPEGYKVSRKEKRNFPLILESPSPNQTSLYFCASSPRLFAGGSSGANVLTFGAGSRLTVL.